The 3 T cell receptor beta chains reported below all come from one sample, sequenced in a study of OX40 agonist ivuxolimab in advanced cancers. Data came from immunoSEQ multiplex PCR; TCRdb stores just in-frame clones and leaves some out. The sample has about 24,000 clones, more than 80% seen once; the top ten hold approximately 17%. The sample here was CD4+ or CD8+ T cells sorted from blood, taken in a trial of the OX40 agonist ivuxolimab. The source of these receptors is an adult with an advanced solid tumor such as melanoma, head and neck, liver or kidney cancer.

This chain links TRBV4-2 with TRBJ2-1, with D unresolved. Germline CDR1 and CDR2: LGHNA and YNFKEQ. Between the trimmed V and J ends, which lost 0 bases and 0 bases, there was a span of 9 bases. This CDR3 comprises 16 residues. The CDR3 protein is CASSQDPTGSYNEQFF. CDR3 coding DNA: TGTGCCAGCAGCCAAGATCCGACGGGCTCCTACAATGAGCAGTTCTTC.

The chain is built from TRBV11-2 and TRBJ2-5, with 8 bases lining up with TRBD1. The germline V gene has CDR1 SGHAT and CDR2 FQNNGV. CDR3 length equals 15 residues. After removal of 2 bases from V and 2 bases from J, the junction contained 4 bases not matched to a gene. This CDR3 reads CASSLRQGWQETQYF. The CDR3 DNA follows: TGTGCCAGCAGCTTACGACAGGGGTGGCAAGAGACCCAGTACTTC.

This clone was detected only a few times. The chain links TRBV5-1 to TRBJ2-2, with 10 positions matching TRBD2. Per germline, CDR1 SGHRS and CDR2 YFSETQ. The CDR3 totals 18 residues. Trimming removed 0 bases from V and 1 base from J; junction bases left unmatched: 6. CDR3 in DNA: TGCGCCAGCAGCTTGGTCGACCTAGCGGGGGAGAACACCGGGGAGCTGTTTTTT. It translates to CASSLVDLAGENTGELFF.